The 29 T cell receptor beta chains given below trace back to one sample, sequenced in a study of monozygotic twins with inflammatory bowel disease. TCRdb reanalyzed the 5' RACE reads, giving one entry per CDR3 protein sequence and no DNA. In total, the table holds about 380,000 distinct CDR3 sequences. The sample comprised blood. The receptors were gathered from a human donor with ulcerative colitis or Crohn's disease, or a healthy co-twin of an affected twin (not recorded which).

The rearrangement links TRBV7-9 to TRBJ2-1. The CDR3 loop spans 15 amino acids. Looked up from germline, CDR1 is SEHNR and CDR2 is FQNEAQ (reference sequence). The chain's CDR3 is CASTLSGGSYNEQFF.

The chain is built from TRBV7-2 and TRBJ2-7. The CDR3 length is 13 residues. CDR1 and CDR2 (germline): SGHTA, FQGNSA. CDR3: CASSLARSYEQYF.

The chain links TRBV5-1 to TRBJ2-3. The CDR3 length is 15 residues. In germline, CDR1 is SGHRS, CDR2 YFSETQ. This CDR3 reads CASSLTRTSANTQYF.

The chain carries TRBV10-3 and TRBJ2-3; the D call from TCRdb, TRBD1, cannot be confirmed without DNA. The CDR3 is 14 amino acids. CDR1 and CDR2 from the germline V gene are ENHRY and SYGVKD. CDR3 region: CAISDSRGGDTQYF.

The chain uses TRBV7-9 and TRBJ2-5. CDR3 length: 15 residues. CDR1 SEHNR and CDR2 FQNEAQ come from the germline V gene (reference sequence). CDR3 sequence reads: CASSLAWEGRETQYF.

The chain joins TRBV3-1 to TRBJ1-3; TCRdb calls TRBD1, which cannot be checked without DNA. Per germline, CDR1 LGHDT and CDR2 YNNKEL (reference sequence). The CDR3 sequence is 15 residues long. The CDR3 reads CASSQDTGKGNTIHF. The full variable domain, its missing parts supplied by reference TRBV3-1 and TRBJ1-3, is DTAVSQTPKYLVTQMGNDKSIKCEQNLGHDTMYWYKQDSKKFLKIMFSYNNKELIINETVPNRFSPKSPDKAHLNLHINSLELGDSAVYFCASSQDTGKGNTIHFGEGSWLTVV.

The genes are TRBV9 and TRBJ2-5; TCRdb's D call of TRBD1 is untestable without DNA. CDR1 and CDR2 (germline): SGDLS, YYNGEE. The length of the CDR3 is 15 residues. This CDR3 reads CASSIDRGREETQYF. Supplemented by reference TRBV9 and TRBJ2-5, the full variable domain reads DSGVTQTPKHLITATGQRVTLRCSPRSGDLSVYWYQQSLDQGLQFLIQYYNGEERAKGNILERFSAQQFPDLHSELNLSSLELGDSALYFCASSIDRGREETQYFGPGTRLLVL.

The chain has TRBV7-9 and TRBJ1-5; TCRdb picks TRBD1, but there is no DNA to check that call. The CDR3 has 16 amino acids. Germline V gene data show CDR1 as SEHNR and CDR2 as FQNEAQ (reference sequence). CDR3 in amino acids: CASSDGRQGPSQPQHF.

This chain joins TRBV4-1 and TRBJ1-1. The CDR3 is made up of 14 amino acids. The germline V gene has CDR1 MGHRA and CDR2 YSYEKL. The CDR3 sequence is CASSHPNGDTEAFF.

This chain uses TRBV7-2 with TRBJ1-1; TCRdb picks TRBD1, but there is no DNA to check that call. Germline V gene sequence: CDR1 SGHTA, CDR2 FQGNSA. The CDR3 has 15 residues. The CDR3 spells CASSSRQGAVAEAFF.

The chain recombines TRBV5-1 with TRBJ2-1. Germline V lookup: CDR1 SGHRS, CDR2 YFSETQ. The CDR3 length is 15 residues. CDR3: CASSFDGSSYNEQFF.

The chain links TRBV30 to TRBJ1-5. The germline V gene has CDR1 GTSNPN and CDR2 SVGIG (reference sequence). The CDR3 totals 13 residues. This CDR3 reads CAWRGQSNQPQHF.

The chain links TRBV10-3 to TRBJ1-2. This CDR3 is 13 amino acids long. Germline V gives CDR1 ENHRY, CDR2 SYGVKD. The CDR3 region is CAISVENSYGYTF.

This chain connects TRBV6-6 to TRBJ2-7; the D gene TCRdb calls, TRBD1, cannot be checked with no DNA. Germline V gene lookup returns CDR1 MNHNY and CDR2 SVGAGI (reference sequence). The CDR3 is made up of 13 amino acids. CDR3 region: CASSYARVDEQYF.

This sequence joins TRBV11-2 and TRBJ2-2. The CDR3 runs to 15 residues. The germline V gene encodes CDR1 SGHAT and CDR2 FQNNGV. The CDR3 is CASSLDGSSGGELFF.

V is TRBV12-3 or TRBV12-4 and J is TRBJ2-5; checking the TCRdb D call of TRBD2 is not possible without DNA. This CDR3 has 14 residues. The CDR3 loop reads CASSTTSGGETQYF.

This chain links TRBV20-1 with TRBJ2-5. In germline, CDR1 is DFQATT, CDR2 SNEGSKA (reference sequence). The CDR3 is made up of 14 amino acids. CDR3 amino acids: CSARELGWQETQYF.

The rearrangement uses TRBV30 and TRBJ2-2; with no DNA, the TCRdb D assignment of TRBD1 cannot be verified. Germline V gene sequence: CDR1 GTSNPN, CDR2 SVGIG (reference sequence). The CDR3 spans 13 residues. The chain's CDR3 is CAWPGLGTGELFF.

This chain links TRBV5-1 with TRBJ2-3; TCRdb's D call, TRBD1, is unchecked because there is no DNA. Germline V lookup: CDR1 SGHRS, CDR2 YFSETQ. This CDR3 comprises 15 residues. The CDR3 spells CASSLRRGSTDTQYF.

The genes are TRBV7-9 and TRBJ1-2. The CDR3 runs 14 residues. Looked up from germline, CDR1 is SEHNR and CDR2 is FQNEAQ (reference sequence). The CDR3 spells CASSLEGQNYGYTF.

The rearrangement joins TRBV7-9 to TRBJ1-2; the D call of TRBD1 rests on TCRdb alone, since no DNA is present to check it. The germline V gene encodes CDR1 SEHNR and CDR2 FQNEAQ (reference sequence). This CDR3 comprises 15 residues. This CDR3 is CASSRGTGVTYGYTF.

The chain carries TRBV19 and TRBJ1-5; checking the TCRdb D call of TRBD1 is not possible without DNA. The CDR3 contains 15 residues. Germline CDR1 and CDR2: LNHDA and SQIVND (reference sequence). CDR3 sequence reads: CASSIVRGGYQPQHF.

The V and J genes are TRBV14 and TRBJ2-5; no DNA is available, so the TRBD1 call from TCRdb remains unchecked. The CDR3 is 15 amino acids. Germline V CDR1 and CDR2: SGHDN, FVKESK. CDR3 residues: CASSRLGTGGETQYF.

The chain uses TRBV6-2 or TRBV6-3 and TRBJ2-3; TCRdb's D call, TRBD2, is unchecked because there is no DNA. The CDR3 covers 13 residues. Germline-derived CDR1 and CDR2 are MNHEY and SVGEGT. CDR3 protein: CASSPRTSAAQYF.

This chain joins TRBV11-2 and TRBJ2-3; TCRdb lists TRBD1, though no DNA is available to test this call. The germline V gene encodes CDR1 SGHAT and CDR2 FQNNGV. This CDR3 region has 15 residues. CDR3 protein: CASSARVMGVDTQYF.

The chain recombines TRBV18 with TRBJ2-7. From germline, CDR1 is KGHSH and CDR2 LQKENI. CDR3 size: 16 residues. The CDR3 reads CASSPPGSRRTYEQYF.

The chain recombines TRBV27 with TRBJ1-4; as DNA is missing, the TRBD1 call by TCRdb cannot be tested. Germline CDR1 is MNHEY and CDR2 is SMNVEV (reference sequence). This CDR3 spans 18 amino acids. The CDR3 is CASSKRTGTLATNEKLFF.

V and J are TRBV12-3 or TRBV12-4 and TRBJ2-3. The CDR3 is made up of 15 amino acids. The CDR3 reads CASNPYRPATDTQYF.

The gene calls are TRBV5-1 and TRBJ2-6. The CDR3 spans 17 residues. Germline CDR1 and CDR2: SGHRS and YFSETQ. The CDR3 region is CASSSVGVHSGANVLTF.